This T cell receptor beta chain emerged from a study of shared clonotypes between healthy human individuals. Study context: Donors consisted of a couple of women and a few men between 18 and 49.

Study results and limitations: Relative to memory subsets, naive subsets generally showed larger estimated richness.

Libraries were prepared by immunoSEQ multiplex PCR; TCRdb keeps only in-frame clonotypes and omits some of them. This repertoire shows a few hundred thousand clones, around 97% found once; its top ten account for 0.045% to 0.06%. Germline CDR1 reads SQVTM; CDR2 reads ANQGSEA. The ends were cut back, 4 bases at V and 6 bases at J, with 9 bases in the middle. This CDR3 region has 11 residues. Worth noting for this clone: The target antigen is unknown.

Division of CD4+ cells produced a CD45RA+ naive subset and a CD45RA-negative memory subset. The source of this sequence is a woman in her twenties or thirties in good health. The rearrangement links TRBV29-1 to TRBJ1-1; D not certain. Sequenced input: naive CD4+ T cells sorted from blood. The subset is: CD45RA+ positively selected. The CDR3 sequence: CSVGTGPEAFF. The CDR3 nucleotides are TGCAGCGTTGGTACCGGCCCTGAAGCTTTCTTT.